This T cell receptor (beta chain) was profiled in a study of blood T cell repertoires in COVID-19. As for the study in general: COVID-19 samples collected from the United States, Italy and Spain covered acute and convalescent phases. T cells, B-cell-depleted T cells, or PBMCs provided the cDNA or gDNA that served as material.

Profiled with immunoSEQ multiplex PCR; TCRdb holds only in-frame clones, not every one. This sample yields just over 65,000 clones, of which about 90% are seen a single time; approximately 1.5% belongs to the top ten. The sequenced sample was peripheral blood. The sequence came from a man aged 55 to 70 with acute or convalescent COVID-19.

CDR3 in DNA: TGCGCCAGCAGCTTGGGGCTGAGACAGGGGCCAGATACGCAGTATTTT. Protein sequence: CASSLGLRQGPDTQYF. The chain recombines TRBV5-1 with TRBJ2-3; 8 positions agree with TRBD1. The CDR3 totals 16 residues. CDR1 and CDR2 from the germline V gene are SGHRS and YFSETQ. V gave up 0 bases and J gave up 4 bases; unmatched junction bases: 7.